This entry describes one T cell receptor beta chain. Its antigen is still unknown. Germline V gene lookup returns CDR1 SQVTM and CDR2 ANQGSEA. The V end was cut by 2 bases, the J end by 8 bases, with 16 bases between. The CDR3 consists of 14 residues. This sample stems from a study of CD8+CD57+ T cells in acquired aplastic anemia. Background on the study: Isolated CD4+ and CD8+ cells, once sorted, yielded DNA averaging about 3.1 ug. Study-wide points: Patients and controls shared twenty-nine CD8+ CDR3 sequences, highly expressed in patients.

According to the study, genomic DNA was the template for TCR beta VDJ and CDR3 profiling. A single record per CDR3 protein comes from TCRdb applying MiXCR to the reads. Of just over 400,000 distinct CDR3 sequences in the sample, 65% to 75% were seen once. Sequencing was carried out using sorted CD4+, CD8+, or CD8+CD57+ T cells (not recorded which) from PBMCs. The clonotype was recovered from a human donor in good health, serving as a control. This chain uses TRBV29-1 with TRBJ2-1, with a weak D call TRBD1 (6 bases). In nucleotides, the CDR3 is TGCAGCGTTGAACGGCAGGGGCCCGGGCATGAGCAGTTCTTC. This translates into CSVERQGPGHEQFF.